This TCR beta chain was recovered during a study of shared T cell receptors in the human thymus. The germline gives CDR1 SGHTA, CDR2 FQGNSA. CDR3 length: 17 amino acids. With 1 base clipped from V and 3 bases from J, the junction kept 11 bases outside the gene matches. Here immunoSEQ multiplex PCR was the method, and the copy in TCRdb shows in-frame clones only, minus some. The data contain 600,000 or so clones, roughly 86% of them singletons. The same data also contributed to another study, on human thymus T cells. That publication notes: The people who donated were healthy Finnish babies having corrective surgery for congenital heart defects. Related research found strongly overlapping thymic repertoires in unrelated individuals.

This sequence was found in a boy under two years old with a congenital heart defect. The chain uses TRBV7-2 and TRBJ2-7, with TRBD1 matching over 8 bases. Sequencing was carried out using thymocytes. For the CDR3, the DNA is TGTGCCAGCAGCTTAGTCTTTCCGGGACAGGACTACTACGAGCAGTACTTC. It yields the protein CASSLVFPGQDYYEQYF.